The rows below give T cell receptor beta chains drawn from one sample of a study of Tregs in tolerant kidney transplant recipients. Profiled with immunoSEQ multiplex PCR; TCRdb holds only in-frame clones, not every one. Of roughly 86,000 clones in the sample, 93% were seen once. The material sequenced was CD4+ T cells from blood (PBMCs), taken 12 months after the transplant. The source is a human patient who received a combined kidney and bone marrow transplant. The graft donor may account for some of the T cells. The CDR3 runs from the conserved cysteine through the conserved F or W. D genes are given only for firm matches. Only part of the rows carry a size: once, few, many, or a class if the clone is expanded.

-,TRBJ2-1,TRBV6-5,TRBD1,TGTGCCAGCTTCTCATGGCAGGGGGCGCATGGGCCGTTCTTC,CASFSWQGAHGPFF
-,TRBJ1-1,TRBV18,-,TGTGCCAGCTCACTTACACTTGGGGAGAGGACTGAAGCTTTCTTT,CASSLTLGERTEAFF
-,TRBJ2-5,TRBV6-1,-,TGTGCCAGCAGCGCAGGGGGGGAGACCCAGTACTTC,CASSAGGETQYF
-,TRBJ2-7,TRBV29-1,TRBD1,TGCAGCGTTCTCGGGACAGGGAGCTCCTACGAGCAGTACTTC,CSVLGTGSSYEQYF
-,TRBJ1-2,TRBV5-1,-,TGCGCCAGCAGCTTCCTCGGTACAGCTAACTATGGCTACACCTTC,CASSFLGTANYGYTF
-,TRBJ2-7,TRBV11-3,-,TGTGCCAGCAGCTCCCGTTTCGGGGCGGGAAACTCCTACGAGCAGTACTTC,CASSSRFGAGNSYEQYF
-,TRBJ2-7,TRBV11-2,-,TGTGCCAGCAGCTTAGGGTCACCCGGGCAGGGGACCTACGAGCAGTACTTC,CASSLGSPGQGTYEQYF
-,TRBJ1-4,TRBV19,-,TGTGCCAGTAGTCCTCCACAAAGGGGTAATGAAAAACTGTTTTTT,CASSPPQRGNEKLFF
few,TRBJ2-2,TRBV4-3,-,TGCGCCAGCAGCCAAGTCCTCACCGGGGAGCTGTTTTTT,CASSQVLTGELFF
-,TRBJ1-5,TRBV19,TRBD1,TGTGCCAGTAGTAAAACAGGGGGCAATCAGCCCCAGCATTTT,CASSKTGGNQPQHF
-,TRBJ2-7,TRBV15,-,TGTGCCACCAGCAGAGAATATATTCCCTACGAGCAGTACTTC,CATSREYIPYEQYF
-,TRBJ2-2,TRBV7-3,TRBD1,TGTGCCAGCAGATCGACAGGGACCGGGGAGCTGTTTTTT,CASRSTGTGELFF
-,TRBJ2-3,TRBV2,-,TGTGCCAGCACCCCATGGGGGCAGGGCGGCGATACGCAGTATTTT,CASTPWGQGGDTQYF
-,TRBJ2-7,TRBV5-6,TRBD1,TGTGCCAGCAGCGGGACAGAGAGTTACGAGCAGTACTTC,CASSGTESYEQYF
few,TRBJ1-2,TRBV4-3,TRBD1,TGCGCCAGCAGCCAAGTCGGACAGGGGAGGAGCGGCTACACCTTC,CASSQVGQGRSGYTF
-,TRBJ2-2,TRBV4-3,TRBD2,TGCGCCAGCAGCCAGAACGACGGGAGGGCCGGGGAGCTGTTTTTT,CASSQNDGRAGELFF
-,TRBJ1-6,TRBV10-3,TRBD1,TGTGCCATCCGGGACAGCACCAATTCCCCCCTCCACTTT,CAIRDSTNSPLHF
-,TRBJ2-7,TRBV18,-,TGTGCCAGCTCACCTTTACCCTCGGGTGAGCAGTACTTC,CASSPLPSGEQYF
-,TRBJ2-3,TRBV14,TRBD2,TGCGCCAGCAGCCGTTCGCCGGGAGGACCCACAGATACGCAGTATTTT,CASSRSPGGPTDTQYF
once,TRBJ2-3,TRBV9,TRBD2,TGTGCCAGCAGCCAACGTAGTTGGCTAGCGGGAGCAGATACGCAGTATTTT,CASSQRSWLAGADTQYF
-,TRBJ1-2,TRBV7-2,-,TGTGCCAGCAGCTTAGTCCCCCACGTTCAGGGGACGAACTATGGCTACACCTTC,CASSLVPHVQGTNYGYTF
-,TRBJ1-5,TRBV5-8,-,TGTGCCAGCAGCTTCGGGGGGAATCAGCCCCAGCATTTT,CASSFGGNQPQHF
-,TRBJ1-2,TRBV9,TRBD1,TGTGCCAGCAGCGTAGCTCCGGGACAGGGTGACGGCTACACCTTC,CASSVAPGQGDGYTF
-,TRBJ2-3,TRBV19,TRBD2,TGTGCCAGTAACCGGGAGTTTGGGACTAGCAACACAGATACGCAGTATTTT,CASNREFGTSNTDTQYF
-,TRBJ2-1,TRBV4-3,-,TGCGCCAGCAGCCAAATGTGGCGGGAACACAATGAGCAGTTCTTC,CASSQMWREHNEQFF
few,TRBJ1-2,TRBV25-1,-,TGTGCCAGCAGTGGAGGAGACTATGGCTACACCTTC,CASSGGDYGYTF
-,TRBJ2-7,TRBV11-3,-,TGTGCCAGCAGCTTATTAACAAACGAGCAGTACTTC,CASSLLTNEQYF
-,TRBJ1-5,TRBV6-4,-,TGTGCCAGCAGTTTACAGGAGGGTCAGCCCCAGCATTTT,CASSLQEGQPQHF
-,TRBJ2-3,TRBV12-5,-,TGTGCTAGTAGTAGGTGGGGGCGGACTAGCACAGATACGCAGTATTTT,CASSRWGRTSTDTQYF
-,TRBJ1-5,TRBV4-2,TRBD1,TGTGCCAGCAGCCGCGCTATTGACAGGGGAGGGCATCAGCCCCAGCATTTT,CASSRAIDRGGHQPQHF
-,TRBJ2-6,TRBV5-8,-,TGTGCCAGCAGCCTCAGAGGGGCCAACGTCCTGACTTTC,CASSLRGANVLTF
-,TRBJ2-4,TRBV11-2,-,TGTGCCAGCAGCTCCCACAGGGTCAGAAACATTCAGTACTTC,CASSSHRVRNIQYF
few,TRBJ1-1,TRBV7-2,-,TGTGCCAGCAGCTTTGGAGGTGCTGAAGCTTTCTTT,CASSFGGAEAFF
-,TRBJ1-2,TRBV10-3,-,TGTGCCATCAGTGACCCCAGGTACTATGGCTACACCTTC,CAISDPRYYGYTF
-,TRBJ2-1,TRBV21-1,-,TGTGCCAGCAGCAAATCGGCGGGAGAGCAGTTCTTC,CASSKSAGEQFF
-,TRBJ1-2,TRBV30,-,TGTGCCTGGGCCCCAGACAACCCCTTTGACTATGGCTACACCTTC,CAWAPDNPFDYGYTF
once,TRBJ2-7,TRBV12-5,-,TGTGCTAGTGGTTCCCCCCACAGGGCCCCAACCTACGAGCAGTACTTC,CASGSPHRAPTYEQYF
-,TRBJ2-7,TRBV5-6,-,TGTGCCAGCAGCTTGGTTAGGGGAAACGAGCAGTACTTC,CASSLVRGNEQYF
once,TRBJ2-1,TRBV19,-,TGTGCCAGTGCCCGGACGGGGTCGTCCTACAATGAGCAGTTCTTC,CASARTGSSYNEQFF
-,TRBJ2-7,TRBV7-6,-,TGTGCCAGGGATCAGGATCCCCAGGCGTACGAGCAGTACTTC,CARDQDPQAYEQYF
-,TRBJ2-3,TRBV6-1,TRBD2,TGTGCCAGCAGAGGGGTGCGGGGGGGCCGATATACGCAGTATTTT,CASRGVRGGRYTQYF
-,TRBJ2-5,TRBV29-1,TRBD2,TGCAGCGTTGAACGCAAGCGGGGCCAAGAGACCCAGTACTTC,CSVERKRGQETQYF
-,TRBJ1-5,TRBV6-5,-,TGTGCCAGCAGTTACGGGGGGGCCCAGCCCCAGCATTTT,CASSYGGAQPQHF
-,TRBJ2-5,TRBV7-9,TRBD1,TGTGCCAGCAGCCAGGCCCCGACAGGGGGTGGGGAGACCCAGTACTTC,CASSQAPTGGGETQYF
-,TRBJ1-1,TRBV6-4,-,TGTGCCAGCAAGCGACAGATGAACACTGAAGCTTTCTTT,CASKRQMNTEAFF
-,TRBJ2-2,TRBV28,-,TGTGCCAGCAGTTTACCAACAGGGTATGCCGGGGAGCTGTTTTTT,CASSLPTGYAGELFF
-,TRBJ2-3,TRBV29-1,-,TGCAGCGCTAAACGCGGGACGATCGCAGATACGCAGTATTTT,CSAKRGTIADTQYF
-,TRBJ2-7,TRBV5-4,TRBD2,TGTGCCAGCAGCCCCGGTGGGACTAGCGGGACCGAGCAGTACTTC,CASSPGGTSGTEQYF
-,TRBJ2-7,TRBV11-3,-,TGTGCCAGCAGATCAGGGCCGGGTCAGCAGTACTTC,CASRSGPGQQYF
-,TRBJ2-1,TRBV9,-,TGTGCCAGCAGCCCCGGCCCCGGGGAGAATGAGCAGTTCTTC,CASSPGPGENEQFF
once,TRBJ1-4,TRBV2,-,TGTGCCAGCAGTGAAGCCAGAGGAATTGAAAAACTGTTTTTT,CASSEARGIEKLFF
-,TRBJ1-1,TRBV12-1,-,TGTGCCAGCAGCTTTCTGCGGTTACTTGAAGCTTTCTTT,CASSFLRLLEAFF
-,TRBJ2-6,TRBV30,-,TGTGCCTGGAGTCGCTCTGGGGCCAACGTCCTGACTTTC,CAWSRSGANVLTF
-,TRBJ1-5,TRBV27,-,TGTGCCAGCAGCCCAAAATGGACAGAGAATCAGCCCCAGCATTTT,CASSPKWTENQPQHF
-,TRBJ2-5,TRBV6-6,-,TGTGCCAGCAGTTACGGAGGGAACCAAGAGACCCAGTACTTC,CASSYGGNQETQYF
-,TRBJ2-4,TRBV15,-,TGTGCCACCAGCAGAGGGGACGGGGGGCAAAACATTCAGTACTTC,CATSRGDGGQNIQYF
-,TRBJ1-2,TRBV5-6,-,TGTGCCAGCAGCTTGCGGGTGAACTCTAACTATGGCTACACCTTC,CASSLRVNSNYGYTF
-,TRBJ2-1,TRBV7-9,TRBD2,TGTGCCAGCAGCTCCGCCGGTCTAGCGGGCAATGAGCAGTTCTTC,CASSSAGLAGNEQFF
once,TRBJ2-3,TRBV4-1,TRBD2,TGCGCCAGCAGCCAAGATCTCGGGGGGATCACAGATACGCAGTATTTT,CASSQDLGGITDTQYF
-,TRBJ2-7,TRBV7-9,-,TGTGCCAGCAGCTCATCCCGGGACTGGGACTACGAGCAGTACTTC,CASSSSRDWDYEQYF